The TCR beta chain described here comes from a study of blood T cell repertoires in COVID-19. Looking at the study overall: The analysed material was cDNA or gDNA that came from T cells, B-cell-depleted T cells, or PBMCs.

Generated by immunoSEQ multiplex PCR, the TCRdb table keeps only in-frame clones and is missing some. The data show approximately 34,000 clones, over 70% seen once. Material: peripheral blood. This TCR derives from a man between 70 and 80 years old with COVID-19, enrolled during active disease.

The CDR3 reads CATSDGTGNTEAFF. The CDR3, as DNA: TGTGCCACCAGTGACGGGACAGGGAACACTGAAGCTTTCTTT. The chain recombines TRBV24-1 with TRBJ1-1; 8 bases fit TRBD1. This CDR3 comprises 14 residues. V lost 4 bases to trimming and J lost 1 base; unmatched junction nucleotides: 1. The V gene's germline CDR1 is KGHDR and CDR2 SFDVKD.